One T cell receptor beta chain is described in this entry. These data originate in a study of blood T cell repertoires in COVID-19. Study-wide context: Acute and convalescent COVID-19 samples came from the United States, Italy and Spain.

TCRdb's table, derived via immunoSEQ multiplex PCR, lists solely in-frame clones and lacks some. Of nearly 55,000 clones listed, around 93% are singletons. Germline CDR1 reads LNHDA; CDR2 reads SQIVND (reference sequence). With 1 base clipped from V and 3 bases from J, the junction kept 4 bases outside the gene matches. The length of the CDR3 is 15 residues. This chain links TRBV19 with TRBJ1-1; 8 positions agree with TRBD1. The sequenced sample consisted of peripheral blood. This TCR came from a woman between 55 and 75 years old with active or convalescent COVID-19. The CDR3, as DNA: TGTGCCAGTAGTATAGCGGACAGGGCGGACACTGAAGCTTTCTTT. Amino acid sequence: CASSIADRADTEAFF.